This is a list of T cell receptor beta chains from one sample in a study of blood T cells in healthy people across ages. Via MiXCR, TCRdb re-called the 5' RACE reads, giving one row per CDR3 protein. The sample includes 800,000 to 950,000 distinct CDR3 sequences, almost 30% of them seen just once. This same sample was also taken into another study, of T cells of mothers and their children.

Sequences were obtained from blood. All receptors come from a woman in her thirties or forties in good health. The conserved cysteine and the conserved F or W are not part of the CDR3 here.

TRBV2	TRBJ2-2	ASSAGTGNTGELF
TRBV4-2	TRBJ1-1	ASSQEDRLNTEAF
TRBV28	TRBJ1-1	ASRPQDRGNTEAF
TRBV28	TRBJ2-3	ATRGGVKTDTQY
TRBV5-1	TRBJ1-1	ASSWRGPTTNTEAF
TRBV7-2	TRBJ2-3	ASSLLGGFGGDTQY
TRBV3-1	TRBJ1-6	ASSEAGSYNSPLH
TRBV5-1	TRBJ2-1	ATRTSGSYNEQF
TRBV28	TRBJ2-7	ASSFFYSSGTENSYEQY
TRBV7-2	TRBJ1-1	ASSFNPGPNTEAF
TRBV7-2	TRBJ2-7	ASSLAGGDNEQY
TRBV20-1	TRBJ1-5	SARDTDNQPQH
TRBV29-1	TRBJ2-1	SVETVPSNNEQF
TRBV10-3	TRBJ2-1	AISESAGGPSKQF
TRBV20-1	TRBJ2-1	SASILGSGLPPFNEQF
TRBV2	TRBJ1-4	ASHRGNEEKLF
TRBV7-3	TRBJ2-1	ACSPGGRGNEQF
TRBV7-2	NA	ASSSGGDPEETQY
TRBV20-1	TRBJ2-5	SAFIAGGPETQY
TRBV4-3	TRBJ2-7	ASSLMGGTGDSYEQY
TRBV29-1	TRBJ1-2	SGQGANYGYT
TRBV27	NA	ASSVGGAGVSYNEQY